This T cell receptor beta chain originates from a study of early stage breast cancer tumors. Study-level background: ER+/PR+/HER2- status applied to about 80% of the 16 invasive breast tumors.

The table came from immunoSEQ multiplex PCR; TCRdb's copy has only in-frame clones and leaves some out. The repertoire has under 35,000 clones, approximately 84% of them found once; the top ten carry about a tenth. This clone was detected once. CDR3 length: 13 residues. Germline V lookup: CDR1 SQVTM, CDR2 ANQGSEA. V was clipped by 6 bases and J by 2 bases; unmatched bases: 5. This chain uses TRBV29-1 with TRBJ2-3; 7 nucleotides line up with TRBD1. Sequencing was carried out using blood. This receptor was identified in a person aged 45 to 59 with breast cancer. Here the CDR3 reads CSVTTGNTDTQYF. The CDR3 DNA reads TGCAGCGTCACGACAGGGAACACAGATACGCAGTATTTT.